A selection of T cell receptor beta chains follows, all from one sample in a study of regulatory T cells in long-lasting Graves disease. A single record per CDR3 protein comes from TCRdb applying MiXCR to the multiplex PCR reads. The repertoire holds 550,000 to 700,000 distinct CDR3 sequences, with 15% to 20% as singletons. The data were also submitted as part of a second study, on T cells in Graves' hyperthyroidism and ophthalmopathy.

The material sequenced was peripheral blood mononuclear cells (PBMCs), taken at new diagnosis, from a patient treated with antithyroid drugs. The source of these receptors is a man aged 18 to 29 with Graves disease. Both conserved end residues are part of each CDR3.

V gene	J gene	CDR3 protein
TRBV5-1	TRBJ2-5	CASSGVTGETQYF
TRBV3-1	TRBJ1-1	CASSQGPNTEAFF
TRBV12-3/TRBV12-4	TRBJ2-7	CASTAGQGPYEQYF
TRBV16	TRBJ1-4	CASRTKEATNEKLFF
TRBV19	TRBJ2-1	CASARSGSPEQFF
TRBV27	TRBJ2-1	CASNFQGGTSGSSDNEQFF
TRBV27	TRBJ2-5	CASSLAGEYQETQYF
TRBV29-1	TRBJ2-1	CSGGGGISGINYNEQFF
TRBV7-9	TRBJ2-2	CASSLRTSGTGELFF
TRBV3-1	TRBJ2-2	CASSPSPGTSVTGELFF
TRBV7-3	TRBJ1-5	CAIPHEAGNQPQHF
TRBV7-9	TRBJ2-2	CASRLAGGRTGELFF
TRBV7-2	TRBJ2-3	CASIFGAADTQYF
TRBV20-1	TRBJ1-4	CSARAIPGQGIGELFF
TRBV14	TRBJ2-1	CASSQDWGLAGGRAYNEQFF
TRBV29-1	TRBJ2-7	CSVEEFQGAPFEQYF
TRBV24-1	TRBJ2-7	CATSDPGGEQYF
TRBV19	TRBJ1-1	CASSPRVGEAFF
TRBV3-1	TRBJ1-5	CASSQGTGGGQPQHF
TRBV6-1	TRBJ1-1	CASRESPNTEAFF
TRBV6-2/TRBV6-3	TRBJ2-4	CASSKGLAGAKNIQYF
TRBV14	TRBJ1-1	CASRTGTGPFLNTEAFF
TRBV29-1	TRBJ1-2	CSVVAGTGGYYGYTF
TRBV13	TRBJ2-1	CASTPLAGGDEQFF
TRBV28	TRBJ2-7	CASKSQGQGGYEQYF
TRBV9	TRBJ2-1	CASSVVRGGSSYNEQFF
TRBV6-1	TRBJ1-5	CASSETGTRQPQHF
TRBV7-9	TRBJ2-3	CASSLVSGSSTDTQYF
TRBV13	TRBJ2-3	CASGDERELGDPSLTDTQYF
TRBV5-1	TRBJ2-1	CASSGGTGGLYNEQFF
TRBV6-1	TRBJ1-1	CASSEAIFDTEAFF
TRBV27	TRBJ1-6	CASSSRIGGDDNSPLHF
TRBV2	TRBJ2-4	CASSVGRAIKNIQYF
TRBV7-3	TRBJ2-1	CASSWSGGGTEQFF
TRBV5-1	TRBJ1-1	CASSSTRTWNTEAFF
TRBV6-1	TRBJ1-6	CASSGTGSSPLHF
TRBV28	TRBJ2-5	CASRDRVGETQYF
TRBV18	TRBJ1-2	CASSPRTGTGGRYGYTF
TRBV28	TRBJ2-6	CASSQRGSGANVLTF
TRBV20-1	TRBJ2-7	CSAGRGTSGYEQYF
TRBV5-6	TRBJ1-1	CASSLAGAGRAEAFF